These 11 T cell receptor beta chains came from one sample sequenced in a study of early T cells in non-severe SARS-CoV-2 infection. TCRdb passed the 5' RACE reads through MiXCR, listing each CDR3 protein once. The table lists roughly 100,000 distinct CDR3 sequences, around 15% of them singletons. The material sequenced was whole blood. The receptors derive from an adult who was a healthcare worker with PCR-confirmed SARS-CoV-2 infection or an uninfected control (not recorded which).

This rearrangement joins TRBV19 to TRBJ1-1; 7 nucleotides line up with TRBD1. V gave up 2 bases and J gave up 1 base; unmatched junction bases: 4. Germline lookup yields CDR1 LNHDA and CDR2 SQIVND (reference sequence). CDR3 length: 15 residues. CDR3 loop: CASSIRGQRNTEAFF. In DNA form, the CDR3 reads TGTGCCAGTAGTATAAGGGGGCAGAGGAACACTGAAGCTTTCTTT.

The V and J genes are TRBV6-5 and TRBJ2-5, with D perhaps matching TRBD2 (6 bases). Looked up from germline, CDR1 is MNHEY and CDR2 is SVGAGI. V was clipped by 4 bases and J by 3 bases, with 12 bases between them. This CDR3 has 14 residues. CDR3 bases: TGTGCCAGCAGTTCTCCCGGGGGAAAAGAGACCCAGTACTTC. It encodes CASSSPGGKETQYF.

This clonotype was seen a few times. The J gene is TRBJ2-5, the V gene TRBV29-1; D may be TRBD2 (7 bases). Germline V gives CDR1 SQVTM, CDR2 ANQGSEA. The V and J ends lost 6 bases and 1 base respectively, with 15 bases between them. The CDR3 loop spans 14 amino acids. This CDR3 is CSVTGGGPQETQYF. For the CDR3, the DNA is TGCAGCGTCACTGGGGGGGGCCCCCAAGAGACCCAGTACTTC.

The chain is built from TRBV6-5 and TRBJ1-4, with TRBD1 matching over 7 bases. The CDR3 covers 14 residues. Germline V CDR1 and CDR2: MNHEY, SVGAGI. Trimming took 2 bases from V and 8 from J; bases not matched to a gene: 5. The CDR3 reads CASSYDRVGEKLFF. The CDR3 nucleotides read TGTGCCAGCAGTTACGACAGGGTGGGAGAAAAACTGTTTTTT.

The V gene is TRBV6-4, the J gene TRBJ2-3; 13 nucleotides align to TRBD2. The J segment lost 4 bases and the V segment lost 10 bases, leaving 8 bases of the junction unmatched. The length of the CDR3 is 15 residues. Germline V gene lookup returns CDR1 MRHNA and CDR2 SNTAGT. CDR3 sequence (DNA): TGTGCCACCCAAATGACTAGCGGGGGGCCAGATACGCAGTATTTT. As protein: CATQMTSGGPDTQYF.

This clonotype has at least ten counts. The CDR3 protein is CASSPPAGYEQYF. In DNA form, the CDR3 reads TGTGCCAGCAGCCCGCCTGCTGGTTACGAGCAGTACTTC. This chain connects TRBV9 to TRBJ2-7; no clear D. The CDR3 totals 13 residues. Per the germline V gene, CDR1 is SGDLS and CDR2 is YYNGEE. V lost 4 bases to trimming and J lost 4 bases, with 12 bases between them.

The chain carries TRBV2 and TRBJ2-1; unclear D gene. The CDR3 loop spans 13 amino acids. Trimming took 2 bases from V and 2 from J, leaving 4 bases between them. Looked up from germline, CDR1 is SNHLY and CDR2 is FYNNEI. In DNA form, the CDR3 reads TGTGCCAGCAGTGAATCGACCTACAATGAGCAGTTCTTC. This encodes CASSESTYNEQFF.

This clonotype was counted many times. The chain has TRBV29-1 and TRBJ2-7; weak D call: TRBD2 (6 bases). In germline, CDR1 is SQVTM, CDR2 ANQGSEA. The CDR3 loop spans 12 amino acids. Trimming pared 2 bases from V and 3 bases from J, leaving 8 bases between. The CDR3 protein is CSVELRDYEQYF. The DNA of the CDR3 is TGCAGCGTTGAATTGCGGGACTACGAGCAGTACTTC.

The chain recombines TRBV10-3 with TRBJ1-5, with TRBD1 identical over 7 bases. The CDR3 is 17 residues long. V shed 6 bases, J shed 5 bases, and the junction held 16 bases outside the gene matches. Germline CDR1 reads ENHRY; CDR2 reads SYGVKD. The chain's CDR3 is CAISPRGTVSGDQPQHF. In nucleotides, the CDR3 is TGTGCCATCAGCCCCAGGGGGACAGTATCGGGCGATCAGCCCCAGCATTTT.

This clonotype was recorded a few times. DNA for the CDR3: TGTGCCAGCAGGAGGGGACAGGGTCTAGCCGGGGAGCTGTTTTTT. Encoded protein: CASRRGQGLAGELFF. This chain joins TRBV2 and TRBJ2-2; 9 positions match TRBD1. V lost 6 bases to trimming and J lost 6 bases; unmatched junction nucleotides: 8. The CDR3 loop spans 15 amino acids. Germline assignment: CDR1 SNHLY and CDR2 FYNNEI.

A few counts support this clonotype. This chain uses TRBV20-1 with TRBJ1-1; 7 bases are shared with TRBD1. The junction had 7 bases not matched to a gene; V was cut back by 2 bases and J by 4 bases. The CDR3 is 14 residues long. Germline-derived CDR1 and CDR2 are DFQATT and SNEGSKA (reference sequence). The CDR3 reads CSARRTGVSTEAFF. The DNA of the CDR3 is TGCAGTGCTAGAAGAACAGGGGTAAGCACTGAAGCTTTCTTT.